The 28 T cell receptor beta chains below come from one sample, sequenced in a study of immunodeficiency. Findings and limits, study-wide: Patients and controls had similar CD4+ T cell V-J pairing and entropy.

TCRdb keeps only in-frame clones here, not all; method: immunoSEQ multiplex PCR. The top ten clones hold approximately 8% of a sample with 2,300 or so clones, approximately 85% of them seen once. These TCRs are of unknown antigen specificity. What was sequenced was CD4+ T cells from blood. Receptors were obtained from a girl aged 10 to 17 with POLD1 deficiency.

The chain employs TRBV12-3 or TRBV12-4 and TRBJ2-4; D is unclear. The CDR3 consists of 13 residues. V lost 3 bases to trimming and J lost 5 bases, with 8 bases between them. The chain's CDR3 is CASSLWSENIQYF. CDR3 DNA sequence: TGTGCCAGCAGTTTGTGGTCAGAAAACATTCAGTACTTC.

The gene calls are TRBV5-1 and TRBJ2-3; 8 positions match TRBD2. Germline trimming cut 4 bases from V and 3 bases from J; bases unmatched to any gene: 4. The CDR3 is 14 residues long. Germline CDR1 SGHRS, CDR2 YFSETQ. The CDR3 loop reads CASSSGRVTDTQYF. As DNA, the CDR3 is TGCGCCAGCAGCAGCGGGAGAGTTACAGATACGCAGTATTTT.

The chain combines TRBV19 with TRBJ2-1; unclear D gene. The CDR3 spans 16 residues. Germline assignment: CDR1 LNHDA and CDR2 SQIVND (reference sequence). The V end lost 3 bases, the J end lost 4 bases, and 16 bases lay between the germline ends. This CDR3 is CASSMGKQGPYNEQFF. The CDR3 DNA reads TGTGCCAGTAGTATGGGAAAGCAAGGGCCTTACAATGAGCAGTTCTTC.

The rearrangement links TRBV27 to TRBJ2-3; D unclear. The CDR3 runs 13 residues. The germline V gene encodes CDR1 MNHEY and CDR2 SMNVEV (reference sequence). V was trimmed by 7 bases and J by 1 base, leaving 9 bases between them. CDR3 sequence: CASISRGTDTQYF. CDR3 bases: TGTGCCAGCATCTCGCGAGGCACAGATACGCAGTATTTT.

The chain joins TRBV6-5 to TRBJ1-5; D is uncertain. In germline, CDR1 is MNHEY, CDR2 SVGAGI. The CDR3 is 15 residues long. Trimming removed 6 bases from V and 8 bases from J, with 20 bases in between. CDR3 region: CASSAPGLGKEPQHF. CDR3 nucleotides: TGTGCCAGCAGCGCCCCGGGCCTCGGAAAGGAGCCCCAGCATTTT.

The chain carries TRBV5-1 and TRBJ2-1; D is ambiguous. CDR1 SGHRS and CDR2 YFSETQ come from the germline V gene. Trimming took off 0 bases at V and 5 bases at J, with 6 bases between the two ends. The CDR3 covers 13 residues. The CDR3 reads CASSLAPHNEQFF. The CDR3 coding sequence is TGCGCCAGCAGCTTGGCCCCTCACAATGAGCAGTTCTTC.

V is TRBV3-1 (or the pseudogene TRBV3-2) and J is TRBJ1-6; D remains unclear. Germline lookup yields CDR1 LGHDT and CDR2 YNNKEL (reference sequence). CDR3 length: 16 residues. Trimming cost V 5 bases and J 5 bases, with 16 bases left between them. The DNA of the CDR3 is TGTGCCAGCAGCTATGCCCTTCCCATTCATAATTCACCCCTCCACTTT. This sequence encodes CASSYALPIHNSPLHF.

The chain joins TRBV3-1 (or the pseudogene TRBV3-2) to TRBJ2-5, with D hard to call. The germline CDR1 and CDR2 sequences are LGHDT and YNNKEL (reference sequence). The CDR3 extends over 12 amino acids. Trimming removed 4 bases from V and 6 bases from J, with 9 bases in between. The CDR3 DNA is TGTGCCAGCAGCCGTGGTTTGAAGACCCAGTACTTC. Its protein product is CASSRGLKTQYF.

V is TRBV7-9 and J is TRBJ2-3; no definite D call. V lost 1 base and J 2 bases, leaving 7 bases between the germline ends. CDR1 is SEHNR and CDR2 is FQNEAQ in the germline V gene (reference sequence). CDR3 size: 14 residues. This chain's CDR3 is CASSLDYNTDTQYF. For the CDR3, the DNA is TGTGCCAGCAGCTTAGACTACAACACAGATACGCAGTATTTT.

This clone is a singleton in its sample. The rearrangement links TRBV19 to TRBJ2-7; 12 positions agree with TRBD2. This CDR3 comprises 16 residues. The trim removed 6 bases at V and 6 bases at J, leaving 12 bases unmatched. The germline CDR1 and CDR2 sequences are LNHDA and SQIVND (reference sequence). The DNA for the CDR3 is TGTGCCAGTAGGCGACTAGCGGGAGCAGCTGTTGGCGAGCAGTACTTC. Translation gives CASRRLAGAAVGEQYF.

CDR3 nucleotides: TGTGCCAGCAGTGAAGACAGGGGACAAGAGACCCAGTACTTC. The encoded protein is CASSEDRGQETQYF. This chain links TRBV6-1 with TRBJ2-5; 7 nucleotides match TRBD1. CDR3 length equals 14 residues. V lost 1 base and J lost 2; bases outside the gene matches: 1. The germline V gene encodes CDR1 MNHNS and CDR2 SASEGT.

V is TRBV6-1 and J is TRBJ2-5; D is possibly TRBD2 (7 bases). This CDR3 region has 16 residues. Trimming shortened V by 2 bases and J by 4 bases, and 17 bases separated the two germline ends. Germline lookup yields CDR1 MNHNS and CDR2 SASEGT. The CDR3 loop is CASSELWGRGAETQYF. CDR3 coding DNA: TGTGCCAGCAGTGAACTGTGGGGGAGGGGGGCAGAGACCCAGTACTTC.

The gene calls are TRBV12-3 or TRBV12-4 and TRBJ1-5; D is unresolved. This CDR3 is 12 amino acids long. Trimming cost V 4 bases and J 1 base, with 2 bases left between them. This CDR3 reads CASSWSNQPQHF. CDR3 DNA: TGTGCCAGCAGTTGGAGCAATCAGCCCCAGCATTTT.

This clone was recorded a few times. The chain uses TRBV7-2 and TRBJ2-1, with D possibly being TRBD1 or TRBD2 (6 bases each). The CDR3 has 14 amino acids. Germline V gives CDR1 SGHTA, CDR2 FQGNSA. Trimming left V 2 bases short and J 8 bases short, with 13 bases between. The CDR3, as DNA: TGTGCCAGCAGCTTAAGCCGGGGGCACTATGAGCAGTTCTTC. Residues: CASSLSRGHYEQFF.

The rearrangement uses TRBV7-8 and TRBJ1-1; D is undetermined. The germline V gene has CDR1 SGHVS and CDR2 FQNEAQ. Trimming shortened V by 4 bases and J by 8 bases, and 14 bases separated the two germline ends. The CDR3 length is 13 residues. The CDR3 bases are TGTGCCAGCAGCTCAACCCGAAGGACCGAAGCTTTCTTT. Translation: CASSSTRRTEAFF.

The gene calls are TRBV4-3 and TRBJ2-7; D call uncertain. This CDR3 has 12 amino acids. V lost 0 bases, J lost 5 bases, and 5 bases lay in between. Germline CDR1 is LGHNA and CDR2 is YSLEER. The DNA for the CDR3 is TGCGCCAGCAGCCAAGATTTAGACGAGCAGTACTTC. Translated: CASSQDLDEQYF.

Here the CDR3 reads CSASQGGNEQYF. In DNA form, the CDR3 reads TGCAGTGCTAGTCAGGGAGGTAACGAGCAGTACTTC. The gene calls are TRBV20-1 and TRBJ2-7, with D possibly TRBD2 on 6 matching bases. Germline lookup yields CDR1 DFQATT and CDR2 SNEGSKA (reference sequence). V was pared by 3 bases and J by 5 bases, with 11 bases between. The CDR3 contains 12 residues.

The chain employs TRBV19 and TRBJ2-3, with 12 bases matching TRBD1. Trimming removed 2 bases from V and 4 bases from J; junction bases left unmatched: 10. This CDR3 has 18 amino acids. From germline, CDR1 is LNHDA and CDR2 SQIVND (reference sequence). The CDR3 here is CASSIRRGTGGLADTQYF. The CDR3 DNA reads as TGTGCCAGTAGTATAAGGAGGGGGACAGGGGGCTTGGCAGATACGCAGTATTTT.

The chain employs TRBV2 and TRBJ2-3, with TRBD2 matching 10 bases. J gave up 1 base and V 6 bases, and 4 bases lay outside the gene matches. The length of the CDR3 is 15 residues. Germline V gene lookup returns CDR1 SNHLY and CDR2 FYNNEI. CDR3 bases: TGTGCCAGCAGAGCGCTAGCGGGAGGCACAGATACGCAGTATTTT. Protein: CASRALAGGTDTQYF.

CDR3 DNA sequence: TGTGCCAGCAGCTTATGGGCAGGGGGCGCAGGGCAGTACTTC. The encoded protein is CASSLWAGGAGQYF. This chain joins TRBV13 and TRBJ2-7; 8 bases match TRBD1. From germline, CDR1 is PRHDT and CDR2 FYEKMQ (reference sequence). The CDR3 extends over 14 amino acids. Trimming at V came to 2 bases and at J to 9 bases, leaving 9 bases not matched to a gene.

The chain uses TRBV7-2 and TRBJ1-2; unclear D gene. Trimming removed 5 bases from V and 8 bases from J, with 18 bases in between. The CDR3 extends over 14 amino acids. CDR1 is SGHTA and CDR2 is FQGNSA in the germline V gene. The CDR3 spells CASSLRPVVAGYTF. CDR3 DNA: TGTGCCAGCAGCCTCCGACCTGTTGTGGCGGGCTACACCTTC.

This chain joins TRBV4-3 and TRBJ1-2; possibly TRBD1 for D (6 bases). This CDR3 contains 14 residues. The germline V gene has CDR1 LGHNA and CDR2 YSLEER. The germline V and J ends were trimmed by 1 base and 6 bases, with 12 bases remaining between them. The CDR3 region is CASSQAGHRDGYTF. Written as DNA, the CDR3 is TGCGCCAGCAGCCAAGCGGGACATCGTGATGGCTACACCTTC.

The chain is built from TRBV7-6 and TRBJ2-3; no firm D call. Germline CDR1 SGHVS, CDR2 FNYEAQ. CDR3 size: 14 residues. Trimming took 2 bases from V and 7 from J, leaving 13 bases between them. This CDR3 reads CASSLRRGPNTQYF. In nucleotides, the CDR3 is TGTGCCAGCAGCTTAAGGCGAGGCCCAAATACGCAGTATTTT. The complete variable domain, with remaining parts taken from reference TRBV7-6 and TRBJ2-3, reads GAGVSQSPRYKVTKRGQDVALRCDPISGHVSLYWYRQALGQGPEFLTYFNYEAQQDKSGLPNDRFSAERPEGSISTLTIQRTEQRDSAMYRCASSLRRGPNTQYFGPGTRLTVL.

The chain uses TRBV19 and TRBJ2-2, with 10 bases fitting TRBD2. The CDR3 contains 18 residues. Per the germline V gene, CDR1 is LNHDA and CDR2 is SQIVND (reference sequence). Trimming removed 6 bases from V and 8 bases from J; junction bases left unmatched: 18. DNA for the CDR3: TGTGCCAGTAGGATTTGGGCTTCCGGGACTAGCGAGAGAGGGGAGCTGTTTTTT. Amino acids: CASRIWASGTSERGELFF.

This clone occurred a few times. The gene calls are TRBV4-1 and TRBJ2-5, with D maybe TRBD2 (6 bases). Germline CDR1 is MGHRA and CDR2 is YSYEKL. The CDR3 spans 14 residues. With 2 bases removed from V and 1 base from J, the gap between germline ends came to 8 bases. The CDR3 DNA reads TGCGCCAGCAGCCAATTCGGGGGCCAAGAGACCCAGTACTTC. It encodes CASSQFGGQETQYF.

The chain is built from TRBV27 and TRBJ2-1, with TRBD2 identical over 15 bases. The CDR3 sequence is 14 residues long. V dropped 4 bases and J dropped 16; count of bases not matched to a gene: 8. Per the germline V gene, CDR1 is MNHEY and CDR2 is SMNVEV (reference sequence). CDR3 sequence reads: CASSSWTSGRAAFF. CDR3 DNA sequence: TGTGCCAGCAGTTCTTGGACTAGCGGGAGGGCCGCTTTCTTC.

This sequence joins TRBV14 and TRBJ1-5; D might be TRBD1 (5 bases). Trimming stripped 9 bases from V and 0 bases from J, with 24 bases between. CDR1 SGHDN and CDR2 FVKESK come from the germline V gene. The CDR3 length is 18 residues. The DNA for the CDR3 is TGTGCCAGATCCCGACCAGGGTGCGCGACCCATAGCAATCAGCCCCAGCATTTT. This translates into CARSRPGCATHSNQPQHF.

CDR3: CASSEWRGTEAFF. CDR3 nucleotides: TGCGCCAGCAGTGAGTGGAGGGGTACTGAAGCTTTCTTT. V and J are TRBV10-2 and TRBJ1-1, with D tentatively TRBD1 (5 bases). This CDR3 contains 13 residues. Looked up from germline, CDR1 is WSHSY and CDR2 is SAAADI. V was clipped by 1 base and J by 5 bases, with 8 bases between them.